What follows are 21 T cell receptor beta chains derived from one specimen sequenced in a study of blood T cell repertoires in COVID-19. This table comes from immunoSEQ multiplex PCR, and its TCRdb copy is limited to in-frame clones, with some not included. The table records about 120,000 clones, 80% to 90% of them present only once. Material: peripheral blood. These receptors came from a human donor in a cohort sampled during active COVID-19.

V is TRBV24-1 and J is TRBJ2-1; TRBD1 matches 8 bases. Germline CDR1 and CDR2: KGHDR and SFDVKD. V shed 3 bases and J 8 bases; nucleotides not matched to a gene: 8. The CDR3 contains 15 residues. The CDR3 nucleotides read TGTGCCACCAGTGATAATACGGACAGGGTCGATGAGCAGTTCTTC. This sequence encodes CATSDNTDRVDEQFF.

CDR3 nucleotide sequence: TGCGCCAGTCGGGTCTCTGGGGCCAACGTCCTGACTTTC. It is translated as CASRVSGANVLTF. The J gene is TRBJ2-6, the V gene TRBV10-2; D unclear. The CDR3 sequence is 13 residues long. V was cut by 9 bases and J by 0 bases, with 6 bases left in between. CDR1 and CDR2 from the germline V gene are WSHSY and SAAADI.

This clone was detected a few times. The chain is built from TRBV6-2 or TRBV6-3 and TRBJ1-2; 10 nucleotides agree with TRBD1. The V gene end was trimmed by 3 bases and the J gene end by 7 bases; junction bases not matched to a gene: 17. The CDR3 sequence is 18 residues long. Germline V gene sequence: CDR1 MNHEY, CDR2 SVGEGT. CDR3 protein: CASSYNPRDRGLLGGYTF. The DNA of the CDR3 is TGTGCCAGCAGTTATAATCCCCGGGACAGGGGCCTCCTCGGTGGCTACACCTTC.

This chain joins TRBV18 and TRBJ1-1; TRBD1 matches 10 bases. The length of the CDR3 is 17 residues. Trimming removed 3 bases from V and 4 bases from J; junction bases left unmatched: 11. The germline V gene encodes CDR1 KGHSH and CDR2 LQKENI. The CDR3 nucleotides read TGTGCCAGCTCACCGGTCCCGGGACAGGGGCTGGGCACTGAAGCTTTCTTT. It translates to CASSPVPGQGLGTEAFF.

The chain has TRBV3-1 (or the pseudogene TRBV3-2) and TRBJ1-6; TRBD1 is a possible D gene (5 bases). CDR1 is LGHDT and CDR2 is YNNKEL in the germline V gene (reference sequence). The CDR3 consists of 13 residues. V lost 4 bases and J lost 6, with 7 bases in between. This chain's CDR3 is CASSPGGNSPLHF. CDR3 DNA: TGTGCCAGCAGCCCGGGGGGTAATTCACCCCTCCACTTT.

V and J are TRBV5-1 and TRBJ2-1; 10 bases are a match to TRBD2. Germline V gene sequence: CDR1 SGHRS, CDR2 YFSETQ. This CDR3 is built from 14 residues. V shed 5 bases and J 10 bases; nucleotides not matched to a gene: 9. The CDR3 coding sequence is TGCGCCAGCAGTCCAAACCCGACTAGCGGGGAGCAGTTCTTC. Protein: CASSPNPTSGEQFF.

This chain links TRBV5-1 with TRBJ1-2; 11 bases agree with TRBD1. The J segment lost 5 bases and the V segment lost 6 bases, leaving 12 bases of the junction unmatched. The CDR3 runs to 16 residues. Germline CDR1 reads SGHRS; CDR2 reads YFSETQ. CDR3 nucleotides: TGCGCCAGCACCGTTACTTTGGGACAGGGGGTGTATGGCTACACCTTC. Translated: CASTVTLGQGVYGYTF.

V is TRBV6-5 and J is TRBJ1-5, with 8 bases matching TRBD1. Germline CDR1 is MNHEY and CDR2 is SVGAGI. Trimming removed 6 bases from V and 4 bases from J; junction bases left unmatched: 8. The CDR3 runs to 15 residues. CDR3 protein: CASSPGTGRNQPQHF. CDR3 coding DNA: TGTGCCAGCAGCCCCGGGACAGGTCGTAATCAGCCCCAGCATTTT.

V usage is TRBV18 and J usage is TRBJ1-3; D not resolved. This CDR3 region has 15 residues. Between the trimmed V and J ends, which lost 3 bases and 0 bases, there was a span of 9 bases. The germline gives CDR1 KGHSH, CDR2 LQKENI. The CDR3 nucleotides are TGTGCCAGCTCACCTTTAACAGTCTCTGGAAACACCATATATTTT. It specifies CASSPLTVSGNTIYF.

The rearrangement joins TRBV6-6 to TRBJ1-2; D not certain. Germline V gene sequence: CDR1 MNHNY, CDR2 SVGAGI (reference sequence). The CDR3 covers 16 residues. V lost 7 bases, J lost 4 bases, and 22 bases lay in between. The CDR3 bases are TGTGCCAGCACCCCTTCCCTCTCGGCAGGTGGCTATGGCTACACCTTC. This gives the protein CASTPSLSAGGYGYTF.

The rearrangement links TRBV6-5 to TRBJ2-1; a possible D gene is TRBD1 (6 bases). The V gene lost 8 bases and the J gene lost 0 bases, with 14 bases spanning the gap. The CDR3 covers 15 residues. Germline V gene sequence: CDR1 MNHEY, CDR2 SVGAGI. Here the CDR3 reads CASDRGSSSYNEQFF. The CDR3 nucleotides are TGTGCCAGCGATAGGGGGTCGAGCTCCTACAATGAGCAGTTCTTC.

The genes are TRBV14 and TRBJ2-6; D not certain. V was shortened by 4 bases and J by 0 bases, with 4 bases between the two germline ends. Germline CDR1 is SGHDN and CDR2 is FVKESK. The CDR3 totals 14 residues. CDR3 bases: TGTGCCAGCAGCCTCCTCTCTGGGGCCAACGTCCTGACTTTC. Its protein product is CASSLLSGANVLTF.

The chain joins TRBV19 to TRBJ1-2; D is uncertain. This CDR3 spans 13 amino acids. Between the trimmed V and J ends, which lost 2 bases and 4 bases, there was a span of 8 bases. The germline V gene encodes CDR1 LNHDA and CDR2 SQIVND (reference sequence). CDR3 DNA sequence: TGTGCCAGTAGTATACCAGTTTCCTATGGCTACACCTTC. Its translation is CASSIPVSYGYTF.

This chain links TRBV4-1 with TRBJ1-3; D might be TRBD1 (5 bases). The CDR3 totals 15 residues. V dropped 1 base and J dropped 3 bases, with 10 bases sitting between them. Germline assignment: CDR1 MGHRA and CDR2 YSYEKL. The CDR3 here is CASSQGGEGGNTIYF. The CDR3 DNA is TGCGCCAGCAGCCAAGGAGGGGAGGGTGGAAACACCATATATTTT.

Concerning this clone itself: One end of the junction fails to match germline, which may point to a read error. The chain links TRBV27 to TRBJ2-1; a weak D match, TRBD2 (5 bases). The CDR3 spans 14 residues. Per the germline V gene, CDR1 is MNHEY and CDR2 is SMNVEV (reference sequence). As DNA, the CDR3 is TGTGCCAGCAGTTTCTCGGGTAGCGTCTCCCGCCTGGTCTTC. Translation: CASSFSGSVSRLVF.

This rearrangement joins TRBV2 to TRBJ1-2; D perhaps matches TRBD1 (5 bases). CDR3 size: 13 residues. CDR1 SNHLY and CDR2 FYNNEI come from the germline V gene. Trimming left V 6 bases short and J 8 bases short, with 16 bases between. Written as DNA, the CDR3 is TGTGCCAGCAGCGCAGCAGTAGGGGTGGGCTACACCTTC. Translation gives CASSAAVGVGYTF. The whole variable domain, filled in from reference TRBV2 and TRBJ1-2, reads EPEVTQTPSHQVTQMGQEVILRCVPISNHLYFYWYRQILGQKVEFLVSFYNNEISEKSEIFDDQFSVERPDGSNFTLKIRSTKLEDSAMYFCASSAAVGVGYTFGSGTRLTVV.

The rearrangement links TRBV9 to TRBJ1-6, with no clear D. From germline, CDR1 is SGDLS and CDR2 YYNGEE. The CDR3 contains 14 residues. Trimming removed 0 bases from V and 14 bases from J, with 15 bases in between. CDR3 sequence: CASSVGSGRTALHF. DNA of the CDR3: TGTGCCAGCAGCGTAGGCAGCGGCCGTACGGCCCTCCACTTT.

The genes are TRBV19 and TRBJ2-7; 9 nucleotides align to TRBD1. Germline CDR1 is LNHDA and CDR2 is SQIVND (reference sequence). The CDR3 runs to 15 residues. V lost 5 bases, J lost 1 base, and 6 bases stayed unmatched. For the CDR3, the DNA is TGTGCCAGTAGTCCCGGGACAGGGTCTTCCTACGAGCAGTACTTC. Protein product: CASSPGTGSSYEQYF.

This chain joins TRBV7-8 and TRBJ1-3; possibly TRBD1 for D (6 bases). This CDR3 has 15 residues. V lost 5 bases, J lost 0 bases, and 11 bases lay in between. Germline loops: CDR1 SGHVS, CDR2 FQNEAQ. The CDR3 region is CASSLGDNSGNTIYF. DNA of the CDR3: TGTGCCAGCAGCCTAGGGGACAACTCTGGAAACACCATATATTTT. The entire variable domain, with the rest obtained from reference TRBV7-8 and TRBJ1-3, is as follows: GAGVSQSPRYKVAKRGQDVALRCDPISGHVSLFWYQQALGQGPEFLTYFQNEAQLDKSGLPSDRFFAERPEGSVSTLKIQRTQQEDSAVYLCASSLGDNSGNTIYFGEGSWLTVV.

The gene calls are TRBV6-2 or TRBV6-3 and TRBJ2-5; TRBD2 matches at 11 bases. The CDR3 has 17 amino acids. Trimming took 2 bases from V and 1 from J; bases not matched to a gene: 6. The germline CDR1 and CDR2 sequences are MNHEY and SVGEGT. CDR3 DNA: TGTGCCAGCAGTTACCCGACTAGCGGGGCCACCCAAGAGACCCAGTACTTC. This encodes CASSYPTSGATQETQYF.

This clone was picked up one time. The V gene is TRBV6-2 or TRBV6-3, the J gene TRBJ2-7; D not certain. Per the germline V gene, CDR1 is MNHEY and CDR2 is SVGEGT. The length of the CDR3 is 12 residues. V was shortened by 3 bases and J by 9 bases, with 12 bases between the two germline ends. The chain's CDR3 is CASSYTDPRQYF. Written as DNA, the CDR3 is TGTGCCAGCAGTTATACCGATCCCAGGCAGTACTTC.